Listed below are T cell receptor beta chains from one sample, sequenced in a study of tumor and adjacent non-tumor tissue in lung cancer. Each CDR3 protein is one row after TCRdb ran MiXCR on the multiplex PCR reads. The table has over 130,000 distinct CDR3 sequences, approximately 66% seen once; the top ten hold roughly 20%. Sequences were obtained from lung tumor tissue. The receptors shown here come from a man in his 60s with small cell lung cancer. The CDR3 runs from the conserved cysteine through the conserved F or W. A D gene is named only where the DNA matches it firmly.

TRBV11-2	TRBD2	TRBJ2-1	CARSFPAGGPAEQFF
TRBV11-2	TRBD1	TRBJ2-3	CASSLTGGTDTQYF
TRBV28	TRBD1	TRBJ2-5	CASSLTGGAETQYF
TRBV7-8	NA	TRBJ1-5	CVSNIRGSQPQHF
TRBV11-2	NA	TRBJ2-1	CVSSLSWENERFF
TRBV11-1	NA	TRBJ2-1	CVSSLELAAYNVQFF
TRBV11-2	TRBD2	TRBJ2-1	CASSWTCGRVNEQFF
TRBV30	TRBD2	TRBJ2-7	CAWSRGLAGLEQYF
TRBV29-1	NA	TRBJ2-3	CSVQTDLSTDTQYF
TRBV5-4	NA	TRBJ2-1	CANSLGPVMAEQFF
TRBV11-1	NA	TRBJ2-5	CASSSNGWETQYF
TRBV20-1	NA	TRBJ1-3	CSARKRNSGNIIYF
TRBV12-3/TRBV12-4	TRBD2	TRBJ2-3	CASSELGLAGYTDTQYF
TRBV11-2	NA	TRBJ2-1	CASSLVTAQSSYNEQFF
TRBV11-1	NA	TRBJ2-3	CTSSLRADTQYF
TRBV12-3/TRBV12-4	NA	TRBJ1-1	CASLPRGNTEAFF
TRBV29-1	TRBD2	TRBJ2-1	CSSEGLAGEREQFF
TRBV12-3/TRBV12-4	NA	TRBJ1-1	CASIKGRLNTEAFF
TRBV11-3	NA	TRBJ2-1	CLSSTKNEEEQFF
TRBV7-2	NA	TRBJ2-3	CASSAETPRNTDTHYF
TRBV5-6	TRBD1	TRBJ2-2	CASEDRGLGELFF
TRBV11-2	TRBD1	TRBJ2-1	CASSPLSSGQGRGEQFF
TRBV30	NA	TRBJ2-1	CAWSWLNEQFF
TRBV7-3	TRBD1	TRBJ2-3	CVSSLRQGMSDTQYF
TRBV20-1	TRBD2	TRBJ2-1	CSATGLAGGLSSYNEQFF
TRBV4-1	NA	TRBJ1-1	CASRREAGRSTEAFF